One and the same sample provided the 12 T cell receptor beta chains below, sequenced in a study of cytomegalovirus exposure and HLA in healthy donors. Sequencing used immunoSEQ multiplex PCR; TCRdb keeps in-frame clones, though not all of them. The sample includes about 140,000 clones, approximately 86% of them seen just once. Sequencing was done on a sample of PBMCs. Receptor source: a man between 18 and 29 years old in good health and CMV-seropositive.

The rearrangement links TRBV5-6 to TRBJ2-3, with 8 bases matching TRBD1. This CDR3 region has 16 residues. CDR1 SGHDT and CDR2 YYEEEE come from the germline V gene. Trimming at V came to 4 bases and at J to 6 bases, leaving 13 bases not matched to a gene. In DNA, the CDR3 is TGTGCCAGCAGCCCTCCGGACAGGGCGAGACGGGATACGCAGTATTTT. It encodes CASSPPDRARRDTQYF.

The chain recombines TRBV5-4 with TRBJ2-5; tentatively, D is TRBD2 (5 bases). Trimming pared 1 base from V and 6 bases from J, leaving 16 bases between. This CDR3 region has 15 residues. Germline CDR1 and CDR2: SGHNT and YYREEE (reference sequence). The CDR3 bases are TGTGCCAGCAGCTTGTCTGCCGGGATTTCCAAGACCCAGTACTTC. Translated, it gives CASSLSAGISKTQYF.

A few counts support this clone. This chain connects TRBV5-6 to TRBJ1-3, with D possibly being TRBD1 (6 bases). The CDR3 totals 15 residues. Trimming left V 3 bases short and J 3 bases short, with 13 bases between. Looked up from germline, CDR1 is SGHDT and CDR2 is YYEEEE. This CDR3 reads CASSSRDTYGNTIYF. The DNA of the CDR3 is TGTGCCAGCAGCTCCCGGGACACTTATGGAAACACCATATATTTT.

The gene calls are TRBV5-5 and TRBJ1-3; TRBD1 agrees at 8 bases. J lost 7 bases, V lost 4 bases, and 10 bases had no gene match. The CDR3 has 15 amino acids. The V gene's germline CDR1 is SGHKS and CDR2 YYEKEE (reference sequence). DNA for the CDR3: TGTGCCAGCAGCCAGGACAGGGTCCTTCAGAACACCATATATTTT. Amino acid sequence: CASSQDRVLQNTIYF.

As DNA, the CDR3 is TGTGCCAGCAGCACCCGACTAGCGGGGGACTACAATGAGCAGTTCTTC. It codes for CASSTRLAGDYNEQFF. The chain couples TRBV4-2 to TRBJ2-1, with TRBD2 matching 12 bases. The CDR3 is 16 residues long. V lost 5 bases and J lost 3; bases outside the gene matches: 5. Germline loops: CDR1 LGHNA, CDR2 YNFKEQ.

This rearrangement joins TRBV9 to TRBJ2-2; 11 positions agree with TRBD2. Germline V gives CDR1 SGDLS, CDR2 YYNGEE. After removal of 2 bases from V and 5 bases from J, the junction contained 5 bases not matched to a gene. This CDR3 has 16 amino acids. The chain's CDR3 is CASSVIAGGGTGELFF. CDR3 coding DNA: TGTGCCAGCAGCGTTATAGCGGGAGGGGGGACCGGGGAGCTGTTTTTT.

The rearrangement joins TRBV2 to TRBJ1-1; no reliable D call. The V gene lost 10 bases and the J gene lost 3 bases, with 12 bases spanning the gap. The CDR3 extends over 12 amino acids. Germline assignment: CDR1 SNHLY and CDR2 FYNNEI. CDR3 bases: TGTGCCACCAAGACAAGAGACACTGAAGCTTTCTTT. Protein sequence: CATKTRDTEAFF.

The rearrangement links TRBV7-8 to TRBJ1-6, with 10 positions matching TRBD1. This CDR3 has 15 residues. Germline V gene sequence: CDR1 SGHVS, CDR2 FQNEAQ. The trim removed 5 bases at V and 10 bases at J, leaving 8 bases unmatched. Here the CDR3 DNA reads TGTGCCAGCAGCCTCTTTGGGACAGGGGAATCACCCCTCCACTTT. It yields the protein CASSLFGTGESPLHF.

The J gene is TRBJ2-3, the V gene TRBV27, with D possibly being TRBD1 (5 bases). The V end was cut by 2 bases, the J end by 2 bases, with 17 bases between. Germline CDR1 and CDR2: MNHEY and SMNVEV (reference sequence). The CDR3 has 17 amino acids. The CDR3 reads CASSLQAGITTTDTQYF. The CDR3 coding sequence is TGTGCCAGCAGTTTACAGGCAGGGATAACGACCACAGATACGCAGTATTTT.

This sequence joins TRBV28 and TRBJ2-7; no clear D. The CDR3 has 15 amino acids. V gave up 4 bases and J gave up 0 bases, with 13 bases separating them. The germline gives CDR1 MDHEN, CDR2 SYDVKM. CDR3 amino acids: CASSSQERSSYEQYF. The CDR3 coding sequence is TGTGCCAGCAGTTCCCAAGAAAGGAGCTCCTACGAGCAGTACTTC.

This clone has just one count. The chain employs TRBV5-1 and TRBJ2-7; 7 nucleotides line up with TRBD1. CDR1 and CDR2 from the germline V gene are SGHRS and YFSETQ. The V gene end was trimmed by 1 base and the J gene end by 3 bases; junction bases not matched to a gene: 4. The CDR3 has 14 amino acids. In DNA, the CDR3 is TGCGCCAGCAGCTTGATTGGGACAGACTACGAGCAGTACTTC. It yields the protein CASSLIGTDYEQYF. Using reference TRBV5-1 and TRBJ2-7 for the parts outside the CDR3, the full variable domain is KAGVTQTPRYLIKTRGQQVTLSCSPISGHRSVSWYQQTPGQGLQFLFEYFSETQRNKGNFPGRFSGRQFSNSRSEMNVSTLELGDSALYLCASSLIGTDYEQYFGPGTRLTVT.

The V call is TRBV7-9, the J call TRBJ2-7; 11 bases map to TRBD2. Unmatched junction bases numbered 8, after V lost 2 bases and J lost 5 bases. CDR1 is SEHNR, CDR2 FQNEAQ, per germline (reference sequence). CDR3 length: 16 residues. The CDR3 region is CASSLLAGGVIHEQYF. The CDR3 coding sequence is TGTGCCAGCAGCTTATTAGCGGGAGGGGTAATCCACGAGCAGTACTTC.